These 13 T cell receptor beta chains share one sample of origin, sequenced in a study of regulatory T cells in long-lasting Graves disease. Stated time point: newly diagnosed GD, antithyroid drugs for less than 3 months. RNA extracted from PBMCs served as the sequencing template. In building TCR beta libraries, iRepertoire HTBI primers were used together with Arm-PCR of CDR3 regions. MiXCR, run by TCRdb on the multiplex PCR reads, gives a single entry per CDR3 protein. Of about 470,000 distinct CDR3 sequences listed, 15% to 20% are singletons. This sample also belongs to another study, concerning T cells in Graves' hyperthyroidism and ophthalmopathy.

The source was peripheral blood mononuclear cells (PBMCs), collected at new diagnosis, from a patient treated with antithyroid drugs. The receptors come from a man in his forties with Graves disease.

This clonotype was found a few times. One junction end does not reproduce the germline sequence, and a read error may be involved. The chain couples TRBV5-1 to TRBJ2-7, with 14 bases identical to TRBD2. This CDR3 comprises 15 residues. Germline V gene data show CDR1 as SGHRS and CDR2 as YFSETQ. The CDR3 DNA reads TGTGCCAGCAGCGGGACTAGCGGGAGTACCTACGAGCAGTACTTC. Translated: CASSGTSGSTYEQYF.

Ten or more counts support this clonotype. J is TRBJ2-7 and V is TRBV5-1, with D maybe TRBD1 (5 bases). In germline, CDR1 is SGHRS, CDR2 YFSETQ. Trimming stripped 0 bases from V and 2 bases from J, with 9 bases between. CDR3 size: 14 residues. The CDR3 coding sequence is TGCGCCAGCAGCTTGGGACAGTTAACCTACGAGCAGTACTTC. It translates to CASSLGQLTYEQYF.

This clonotype showed up many times. The chain links TRBV27 to TRBJ1-1; D not certain. V lost 0 bases and J 4 bases, leaving 18 bases between the germline ends. The CDR3 extends over 17 amino acids. CDR1 MNHEY and CDR2 SMNVEV come from the germline V gene (reference sequence). The CDR3 region is CASSLSPDPPLITEAFF. The CDR3 DNA reads TGTGCCAGCAGTTTATCCCCGGATCCCCCCTTGATCACTGAAGCTTTCTTT.

This clonotype was observed many times. Here the CDR3 reads CAIKGILDSQETQYF. In DNA form, the CDR3 reads TGTGCCATCAAGGGAATCCTAGACTCCCAAGAGACCCAGTACTTC. V usage is TRBV10-3 and J usage is TRBJ2-5; D is unresolved. Deletions cut 7 bases from V and 1 base from J, with 16 bases between. This CDR3 contains 15 residues. Germline CDR1 reads ENHRY; CDR2 reads SYGVKD.

This clonotype has ten or more counts. J is TRBJ2-7 and V is TRBV11-1, with 7 bases matching TRBD1. Looked up from germline, CDR1 is SGHAT and CDR2 is FQDESV (reference sequence). Unmatched junction bases numbered 6, after V lost 4 bases and J lost 0 bases. This CDR3 is built from 15 residues. Here the CDR3 reads CASSSSAGGSYEQYF. CDR3 bases: TGTGCCAGCAGCTCCTCAGCAGGGGGCTCCTACGAGCAGTACTTC.

The chain has TRBV18 and TRBJ1-1, with a tentative D call TRBD1 (6 bases). Germline V gene sequence: CDR1 KGHSH, CDR2 LQKENI. The V and J ends lost 3 bases and 0 bases respectively, with 29 bases between them. The CDR3 runs 21 residues. CDR3 region: CASSPDSEKTLFSWVNTEAFF. In DNA form, the CDR3 reads TGTGCCAGCTCACCGGACAGTGAGAAGACATTGTTTAGTTGGGTGAACACTGAAGCTTTCTTT.

This clonotype was counted ten times or more. V and J are TRBV3-1 and TRBJ2-1; D is unresolved. V dropped 1 base and J dropped 4 bases, with 11 bases sitting between them. Germline CDR1 and CDR2: LGHDT and YNNKEL (reference sequence). The CDR3 consists of 15 residues. In DNA, the CDR3 is TGTGCCAGCAGCCAAGTCCAGCAGACGTACAATGAGCAGTTCTTC. Amino acid sequence: CASSQVQQTYNEQFF.

This clonotype was observed at least ten times. The rearrangement links TRBV25-1 to TRBJ2-1, with 9 bases fitting TRBD1. The germline gives CDR1 MGHDK, CDR2 SYGVNS. Trimming cost V 0 bases and J 7 bases; bases outside gene matches: 4. The CDR3 runs 15 residues. CDR3 in DNA: TGTGCCAGCAGTGAATACGGGACAGGGTTAAATGAGCAGTTCTTC. Translated: CASSEYGTGLNEQFF. Based on the CDR3 plus reference TRBV25-1 and TRBJ2-1, the full variable domain is EADIYQTPRYLVIGTGKKITLECSQTMGHDKMYWYQQDPGMELHLIHYSYGVNSTEKGDLSSESTVSRIRTEHFPLTLESARPSHTSQYLCASSEYGTGLNEQFFGPGTRLTVL.

The CDR3 loop reads CASSPLAVPYNEQFF. CDR3 DNA sequence: TGTGCCAGCAGCCCCCTAGCAGTCCCATACAATGAGCAGTTCTTC. The rearrangement joins TRBV7-2 to TRBJ2-1, with TRBD2 as a possible D gene (5 bases). Trimming shortened V by 5 bases and J by 4 bases, and 15 bases separated the two germline ends. CDR1 is SGHTA, CDR2 FQGNSA, per germline. CDR3 size: 15 residues.

At least ten counts were recorded for this clonotype. The V gene is TRBV6-2 or TRBV6-3, the J gene TRBJ1-4, with D tentatively TRBD1 (6 bases). Germline assignment: CDR1 MNHEY and CDR2 SVGEGT. With 5 bases removed from V and 5 bases from J, the gap between germline ends came to 12 bases. This CDR3 spans 14 amino acids. The CDR3 spells CASSDSGQNEKLFF. As DNA, the CDR3 is TGTGCCAGCAGTGATAGCGGACAGAATGAAAAACTGTTTTTT.

This clonotype was found many times. The chain recombines TRBV28 with TRBJ2-5; 8 bases align to TRBD2. V shed 9 bases, J shed 5 bases, and the junction held 11 bases outside the gene matches. Germline CDR1 MDHEN, CDR2 SYDVKM. The CDR3 is made up of 14 amino acids. The CDR3, as DNA: TGTGCCAGTGGGCGGCCCGGGGGGGGGGAGACCCAGTACTTC. Its protein is CASGRPGGGETQYF. Using reference TRBV28 and TRBJ2-5 for the parts outside the CDR3, the full variable domain is DVKVTQSSRYLVKRTGEKVFLECVQDMDHENMFWYRQDPGLGLRLIYFSYDVKMKEKGDIPEGYSVSREKKERFSLILESASTNQTSMYLCASGRPGGGETQYFGPGTRLLVL.

This clonotype was recorded many times. The CDR3, as DNA: TGTGCCAGCAGTTCGGGACTAGCCAACTATGAGCAGTTCTTC. Its translation: CASSSGLANYEQFF. V usage is TRBV5-5 and J usage is TRBJ2-1; 9 bases match TRBD2. The CDR3 is made up of 14 amino acids. Per the germline V gene, CDR1 is SGHKS and CDR2 is YYEKEE (reference sequence). The trim removed 5 bases at V and 8 bases at J, leaving 8 bases unmatched.

A few counts support this clonotype. It may be a read error: a sequence one base away is much more abundant. This chain joins TRBV2 and TRBJ2-1; 8 nucleotides match TRBD2. CDR1 and CDR2 (germline): SNHLY, FYNNEI. After removal of 7 bases from V and 10 bases from J, the junction contained 12 bases not matched to a gene. The CDR3 sequence is 14 residues long. The CDR3 region is CASTPAGGWNEQFF. The CDR3 nucleotides read TGTGCCAGCACTCCCGCGGGGGGATGGAACGAGCAGTTCTTC. The whole variable domain, remainder taken from reference TRBV2 and TRBJ2-1, is EPEVTQTPSHQVTQMGQEVILRCVPISNHLYFYWYRQILGQKVEFLVSFYNNEISEKSEIFDDQFSVERPDGSNFTLKIRSTKLEDSAMYFCASTPAGGWNEQFFGPGTRLTVL.